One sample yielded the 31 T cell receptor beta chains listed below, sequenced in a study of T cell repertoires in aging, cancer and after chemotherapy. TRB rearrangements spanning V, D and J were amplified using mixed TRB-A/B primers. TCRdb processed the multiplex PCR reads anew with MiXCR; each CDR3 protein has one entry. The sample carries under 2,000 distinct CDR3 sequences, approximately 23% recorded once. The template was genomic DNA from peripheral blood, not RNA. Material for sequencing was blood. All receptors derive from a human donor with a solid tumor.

This CDR3 is CSATGLGYNEQFF. As DNA, the CDR3 is TGCAGTGCTACGGGACTAGGGTACAATGAGCAGTTCTTC. The gene calls are TRBV20-1 and TRBJ2-1, with 8 bases matching TRBD2. This CDR3 region has 13 residues. Germline V CDR1 and CDR2: DFQATT, SNEGSKA (reference sequence). Trimming at V came to 4 bases and at J to 4 bases, leaving 3 bases not matched to a gene.

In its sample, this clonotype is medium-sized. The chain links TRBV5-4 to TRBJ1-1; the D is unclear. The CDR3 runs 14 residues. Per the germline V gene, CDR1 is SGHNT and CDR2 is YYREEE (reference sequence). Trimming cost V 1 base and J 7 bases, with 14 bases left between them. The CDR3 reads CASSLIRDSSEAFF. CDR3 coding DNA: TGTGCCAGCAGCTTGATTAGAGACTCCAGTGAAGCTTTCTTT. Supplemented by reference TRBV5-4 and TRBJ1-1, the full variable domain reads ETGVTQSPTHLIKTRGQQVTLRCSSQSGHNTVSWYQQALGQGPQFIFQYYREEENGRGNFPPRFSGLQFPNYSSELNVNALELDDSALYLCASSLIRDSSEAFFGQGTRLTVV.

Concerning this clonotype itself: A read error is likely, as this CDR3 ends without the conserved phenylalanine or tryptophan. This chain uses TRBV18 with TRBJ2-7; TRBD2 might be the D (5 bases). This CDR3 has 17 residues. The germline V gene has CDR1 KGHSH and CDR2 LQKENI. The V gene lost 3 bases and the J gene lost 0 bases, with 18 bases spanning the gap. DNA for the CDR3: TGTGCCAGCTCACCCGGGAATGACAAGATGAGCTCCTACGAGCAGTACTAC. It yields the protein CASSPGNDKMSSYEQYY.

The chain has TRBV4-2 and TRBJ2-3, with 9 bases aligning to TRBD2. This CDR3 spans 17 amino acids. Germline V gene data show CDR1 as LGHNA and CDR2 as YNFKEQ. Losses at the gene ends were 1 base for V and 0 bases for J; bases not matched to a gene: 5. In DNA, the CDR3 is TGTGCCAGCAGCCAAGGTCTAGCGGGGTCTAGCACAGATACGCAGTATTTT. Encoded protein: CASSQGLAGSSTDTQYF.

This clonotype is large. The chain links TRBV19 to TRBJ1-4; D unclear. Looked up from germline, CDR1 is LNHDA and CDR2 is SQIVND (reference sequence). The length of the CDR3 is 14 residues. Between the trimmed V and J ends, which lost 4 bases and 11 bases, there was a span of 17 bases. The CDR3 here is CASSSTPQTEKLFF. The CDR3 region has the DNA TGTGCCAGTAGTAGCACACCACAAACTGAGAAACTGTTTTTT.

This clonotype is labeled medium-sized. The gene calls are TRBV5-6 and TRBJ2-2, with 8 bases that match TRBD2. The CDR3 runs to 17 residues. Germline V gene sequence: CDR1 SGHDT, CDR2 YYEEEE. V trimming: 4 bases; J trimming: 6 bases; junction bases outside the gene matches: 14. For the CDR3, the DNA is TGTGCCAGCAGCAGAGCGGGAGAAAGCAGGTTGGCCGGGGAGCTGTTTTTT. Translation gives CASSRAGESRLAGELFF.

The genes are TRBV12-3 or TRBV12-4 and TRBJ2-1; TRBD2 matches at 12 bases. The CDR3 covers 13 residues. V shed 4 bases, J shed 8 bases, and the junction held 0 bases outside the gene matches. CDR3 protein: CASSWTSGDEQFF. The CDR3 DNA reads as TGTGCCAGCAGTTGGACTAGCGGGGATGAGCAGTTCTTC.

This CDR3 reads CASSPRAGGSYNEQFF. The CDR3 DNA is TGTGCCAGCAGCCCCCGCGCAGGGGGCTCCTACAATGAGCAGTTCTTC. This chain links TRBV7-2 with TRBJ2-1; TRBD1 matches at 7 bases. V shed 5 bases, J shed 0 bases, and the junction held 7 bases outside the gene matches. CDR3 size: 16 residues. Germline CDR1 reads SGHTA; CDR2 reads FQGNSA.

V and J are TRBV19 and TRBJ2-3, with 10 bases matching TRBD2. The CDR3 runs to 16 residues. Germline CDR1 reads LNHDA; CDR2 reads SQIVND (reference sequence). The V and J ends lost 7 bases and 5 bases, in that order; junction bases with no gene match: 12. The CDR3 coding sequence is TGTGCCAGTACAGTGAGCGGGGGGGGAAGTATAGATACGCAGTATTTT. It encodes CASTVSGGGSIDTQYF.

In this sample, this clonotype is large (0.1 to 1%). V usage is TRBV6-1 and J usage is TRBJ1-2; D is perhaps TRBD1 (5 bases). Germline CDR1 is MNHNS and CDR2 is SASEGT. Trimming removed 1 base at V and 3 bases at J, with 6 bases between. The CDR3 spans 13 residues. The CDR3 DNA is TGTGCCAGCAGTGAAGGGGGGGACTATGGCTACACCTTC. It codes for CASSEGGDYGYTF.

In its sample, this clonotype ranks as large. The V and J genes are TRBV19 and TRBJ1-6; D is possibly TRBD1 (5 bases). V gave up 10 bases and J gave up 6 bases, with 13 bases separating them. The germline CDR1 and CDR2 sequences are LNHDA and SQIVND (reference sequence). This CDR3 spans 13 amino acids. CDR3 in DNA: TGTGCCACCATGGGGGAGGGTAATTCACCCCTCCACTTT. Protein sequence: CATMGEGNSPLHF.

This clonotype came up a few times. The CDR3 protein is CASSPRTGEKTSGRVEQYF. The CDR3 DNA reads as TGTGCCAGCAGCCCTCGGACAGGGGAAAAAACTAGCGGGAGAGTCGAGCAGTACTTC. The chain is built from TRBV21-1 and TRBJ2-7; the table gives TRBD2 as D, unverified against the DNA. TRBV21-1 is deemed a pseudogene. There are 19 residues in the CDR3.

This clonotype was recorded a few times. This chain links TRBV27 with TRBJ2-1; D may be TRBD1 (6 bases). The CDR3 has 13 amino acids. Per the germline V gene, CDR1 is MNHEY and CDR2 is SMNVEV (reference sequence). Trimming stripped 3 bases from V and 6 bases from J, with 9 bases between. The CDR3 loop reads CASSFLGANEQFF. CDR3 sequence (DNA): TGTGCCAGCAGTTTCTTGGGGGCCAATGAGCAGTTCTTC.

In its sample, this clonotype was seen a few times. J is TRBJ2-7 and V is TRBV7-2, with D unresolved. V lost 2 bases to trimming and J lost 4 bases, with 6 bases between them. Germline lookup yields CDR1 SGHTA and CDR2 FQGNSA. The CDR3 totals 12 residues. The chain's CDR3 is CASSLSQYEQYF. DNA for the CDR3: TGTGCCAGCAGCTTATCCCAATACGAGCAGTACTTC.

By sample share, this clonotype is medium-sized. CDR3 nucleotide sequence: TGTGCCAGCACAGTTAACCGACAGGGTGTTGGGTACGAGCAGTACTTC. Protein sequence: CASTVNRQGVGYEQYF. The chain carries TRBV6-6 and TRBJ2-7; TRBD1 agrees at 7 bases. The CDR3 spans 16 residues. Looked up from germline, CDR1 is MNHNY and CDR2 is SVGAGI (reference sequence). Unmatched junction bases numbered 16, after V lost 7 bases and J lost 4 bases.

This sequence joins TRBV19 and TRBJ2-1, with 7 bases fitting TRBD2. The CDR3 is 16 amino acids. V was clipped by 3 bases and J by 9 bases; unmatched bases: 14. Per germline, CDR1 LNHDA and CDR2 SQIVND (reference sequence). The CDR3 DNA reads TGTGCCAGTAGTATGTCGGGGAGGGCCGGAGTGGGTGAGCAGTTCTTC. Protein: CASSMSGRAGVGEQFF.

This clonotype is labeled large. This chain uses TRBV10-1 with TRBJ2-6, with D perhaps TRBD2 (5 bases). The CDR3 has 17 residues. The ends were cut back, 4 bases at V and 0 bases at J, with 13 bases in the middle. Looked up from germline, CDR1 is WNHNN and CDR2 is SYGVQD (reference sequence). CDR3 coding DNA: TGCGCCAGCAGTGTAGAGGGTGTAAGCTCTGGGGCCAACGTCCTGACTTTC. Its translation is CASSVEGVSSGANVLTF.

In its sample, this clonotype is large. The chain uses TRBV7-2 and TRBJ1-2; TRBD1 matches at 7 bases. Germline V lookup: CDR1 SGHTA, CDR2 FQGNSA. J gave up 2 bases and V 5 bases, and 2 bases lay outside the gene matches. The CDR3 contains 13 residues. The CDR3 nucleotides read TGTGCCAGCAGCCAGGGGGGGAACTATGGCTACACCTTC. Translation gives CASSQGGNYGYTF.

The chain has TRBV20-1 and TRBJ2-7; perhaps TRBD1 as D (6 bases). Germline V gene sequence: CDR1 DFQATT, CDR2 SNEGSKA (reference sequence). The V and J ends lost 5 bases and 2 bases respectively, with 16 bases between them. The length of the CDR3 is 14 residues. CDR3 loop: CSALRTENAYEQYF. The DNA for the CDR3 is TGCAGTGCTCTAAGGACAGAAAACGCCTACGAGCAGTACTTC.

CDR3: CASSVAAGRPNTGELFF. The CDR3 region has the DNA TGTGCCAGCAGCGTAGCGGCGGGACGCCCGAACACCGGGGAGCTGTTTTTT. This chain joins TRBV5-4 and TRBJ2-2; the D gene is possibly TRBD2 (6 bases). Deletions cut 4 bases from V and 0 bases from J, with 16 bases between. This CDR3 has 17 amino acids. Germline V lookup: CDR1 SGHNT, CDR2 YYREEE (reference sequence).

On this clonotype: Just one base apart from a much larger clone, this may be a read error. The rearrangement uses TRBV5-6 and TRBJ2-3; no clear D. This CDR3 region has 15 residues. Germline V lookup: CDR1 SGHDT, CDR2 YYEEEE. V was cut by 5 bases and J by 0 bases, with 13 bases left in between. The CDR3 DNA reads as TGTGCCAGCAGATCTCAGCGTACTAGCACAGATACGCAGTATTTT. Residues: CASRSQRTSTDTQYF.

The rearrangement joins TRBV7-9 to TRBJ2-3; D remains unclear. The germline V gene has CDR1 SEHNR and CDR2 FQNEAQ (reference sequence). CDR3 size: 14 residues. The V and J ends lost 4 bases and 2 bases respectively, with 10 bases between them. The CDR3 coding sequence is TGTGCCAGCAGCTACTCTCTCAACACAGATACGCAGTATTTT. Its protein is CASSYSLNTDTQYF.

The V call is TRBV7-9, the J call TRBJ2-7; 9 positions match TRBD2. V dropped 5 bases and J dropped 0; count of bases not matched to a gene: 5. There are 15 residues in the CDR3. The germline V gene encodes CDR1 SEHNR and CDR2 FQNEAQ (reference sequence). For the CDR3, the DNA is TGTGCCAGCAGCGGAGTAGCGGGAGTCTCCTACGAGCAGTACTTC. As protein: CASSGVAGVSYEQYF.

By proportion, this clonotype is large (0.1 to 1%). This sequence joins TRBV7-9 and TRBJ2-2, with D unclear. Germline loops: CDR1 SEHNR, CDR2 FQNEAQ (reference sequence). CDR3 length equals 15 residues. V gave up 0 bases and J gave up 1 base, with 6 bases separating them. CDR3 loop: CASSLAGQNTGELFF. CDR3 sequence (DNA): TGTGCCAGCAGCTTAGCTGGGCAGAACACCGGGGAGCTGTTTTTT.

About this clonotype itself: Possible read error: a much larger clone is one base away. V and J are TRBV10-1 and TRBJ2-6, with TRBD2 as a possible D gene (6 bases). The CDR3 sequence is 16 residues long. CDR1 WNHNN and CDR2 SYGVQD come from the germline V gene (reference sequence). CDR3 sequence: CASSAGSGTGANFLTF. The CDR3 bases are TGCGCCAGCAGCGCAGGGTCAGGGACTGGGGCCAACTTCCTGACTTTC.

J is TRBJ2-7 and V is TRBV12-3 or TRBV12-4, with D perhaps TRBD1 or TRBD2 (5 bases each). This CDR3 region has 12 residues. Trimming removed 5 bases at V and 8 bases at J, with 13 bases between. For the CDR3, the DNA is TGTGCCAGCAGTAGAAGGGACGGGAAGCAGTACTTC. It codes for CASSRRDGKQYF.

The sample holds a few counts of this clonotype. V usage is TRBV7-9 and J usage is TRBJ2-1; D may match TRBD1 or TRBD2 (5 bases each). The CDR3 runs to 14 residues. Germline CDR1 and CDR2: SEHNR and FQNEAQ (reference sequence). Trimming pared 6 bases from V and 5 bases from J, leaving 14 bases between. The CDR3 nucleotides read TGTGCCAGCAGTCGGTCGGGGCAAAACAATGAGCAGTTCTTC. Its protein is CASSRSGQNNEQFF.

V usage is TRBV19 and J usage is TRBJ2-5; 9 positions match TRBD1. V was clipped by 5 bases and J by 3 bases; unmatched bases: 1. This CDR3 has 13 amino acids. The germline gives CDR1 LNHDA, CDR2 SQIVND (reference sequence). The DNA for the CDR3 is TGTGCCAGTAGTGGGACAGGGAAAGAGACCCAGTACTTC. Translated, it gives CASSGTGKETQYF.

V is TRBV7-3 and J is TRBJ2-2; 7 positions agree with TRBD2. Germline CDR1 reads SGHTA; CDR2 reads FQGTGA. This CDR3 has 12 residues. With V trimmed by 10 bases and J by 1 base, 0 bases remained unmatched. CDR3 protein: CATGGNTGELFF. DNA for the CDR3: TGTGCCACGGGGGGGAACACCGGGGAGCTGTTTTTT. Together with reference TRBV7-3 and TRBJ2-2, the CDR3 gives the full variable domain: GAGVSQTPSNKVTEKGKYVELRCDPISGHTALYWYRQSLGQGPEFLIYFQGTGAADDSGLPNDRFFAVRPEGSVSTLKIQRTERGDSAVYLCATGGNTGELFFGEGSRLTVL.

This chain's CDR3 is CASSPIDRVYNYTF. DNA of the CDR3: TGTGCCAGCAGCCCCATAGACAGGGTTTATAACTACACCTTC. The chain employs TRBV7-6 and TRBJ1-2; 7 bases are a match to TRBD1. V trimming: 5 bases; J trimming: 10 bases; junction bases outside the gene matches: 13. CDR1 SGHVS and CDR2 FNYEAQ come from the germline V gene. This CDR3 contains 14 residues.

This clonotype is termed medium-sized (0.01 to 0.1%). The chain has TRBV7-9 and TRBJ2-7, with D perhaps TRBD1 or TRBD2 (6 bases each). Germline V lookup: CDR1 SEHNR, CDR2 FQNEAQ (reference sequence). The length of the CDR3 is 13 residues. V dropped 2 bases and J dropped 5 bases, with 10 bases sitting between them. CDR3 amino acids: CASSLSGGDEQYF. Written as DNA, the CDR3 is TGTGCCAGCAGCTTATCCGGGGGCGACGAGCAGTACTTC.